These 25 T cell receptor beta chains came from one sample sequenced in a study of T cell repertoires in cytomegalovirus infection. These receptors have no identified antigens. Via MiXCR, TCRdb re-called the reads, giving one row per CDR3 protein. Here the sample spans about 480,000 distinct CDR3 sequences, 25% to 35% being singletons. This material consisted of cultured PBMCs, taken from culture after CMV antigen stimulation. These receptors were collected from a human donor in good health (CMV status not recorded). Some clones in this sample may be carry-over from other donors' samples.

This chain links TRBV4-1 with TRBJ1-5; D might be TRBD1 (5 bases). Trimming took off 1 base at V and 7 bases at J, with 11 bases between the two ends. Per the germline V gene, CDR1 is MGHRA and CDR2 is YSYEKL. The CDR3 totals 14 residues. The CDR3 DNA follows: TGCGCCAGCAGCCAAGGCCAGGGCCGACAGCCCCAGCATTTT. Its translation is CASSQGQGRQPQHF.

V usage is TRBV20-1 and J usage is TRBJ1-5, with D perhaps matching TRBD1 (6 bases). Trimming shortened V by 6 bases and J by 8 bases, and 17 bases separated the two germline ends. The CDR3 totals 13 residues. CDR1 DFQATT and CDR2 SNEGSKA come from the germline V gene (reference sequence). The CDR3 sequence is CSAEAPRGEPQHF. CDR3 in DNA: TGCAGTGCCGAGGCGCCCAGGGGCGAGCCCCAGCATTTT.

This clonotype was counted a few times. This chain joins TRBV29-1 and TRBJ1-2; 7 nucleotides align to TRBD1. V lost 7 bases and J lost 6; bases outside the gene matches: 8. The CDR3 sequence is 12 residues long. Germline V gene data show CDR1 as SQVTM and CDR2 as ANQGSEA. The DNA for the CDR3 is TGCAGCGCCTCTCCGCAGGGGGATGGCTACACCTTC. Translation: CSASPQGDGYTF.

This clonotype was counted a few times. CDR3 DNA: TGTGCCAGCAGCTCTGGACTAGACAATGAGCAGTTCTTC. Its translation is CASSSGLDNEQFF. The chain recombines TRBV5-4 with TRBJ2-1, with 7 bases identical to TRBD2. The length of the CDR3 is 13 residues. The germline V gene has CDR1 SGHNT and CDR2 YYREEE (reference sequence). With V trimmed by 3 bases and J by 5 bases, 2 bases remained unmatched.

J is TRBJ1-5 and V is TRBV27; 9 nucleotides agree with TRBD1. Per germline, CDR1 MNHEY and CDR2 SMNVEV (reference sequence). V lost 4 bases to trimming and J lost 3 bases; unmatched junction nucleotides: 4. This CDR3 comprises 15 residues. Here the CDR3 DNA reads TGTGCCAGCAGTTCAGGGACAGGGATCAATCAGCCCCAGCATTTT. This sequence encodes CASSSGTGINQPQHF.

The chain combines TRBV6-8 with TRBJ1-1, with D possibly being TRBD1 (5 bases). Trimming stripped 6 bases from V and 6 bases from J, with 17 bases between. Germline loops: CDR1 MNHGY, CDR2 SAAAGT. CDR3 size: 14 residues. The CDR3 here is CASREQFRDSEAFF. CDR3 nucleotides: TGTGCCAGCAGGGAACAGTTCAGGGACTCTGAAGCTTTCTTT.

This chain links TRBV7-9 with TRBJ2-1; 8 positions agree with TRBD2. This CDR3 region has 15 residues. In germline, CDR1 is SEHNR, CDR2 FQNEAQ (reference sequence). The junction had 13 bases not matched to a gene; V was cut back by 6 bases and J by 9 bases. CDR3 amino acids: CASRKSTGGSSEQFF. DNA for the CDR3: TGTGCCAGCAGAAAGAGTACGGGAGGGAGTTCTGAGCAGTTCTTC.

The V and J genes are TRBV7-2 and TRBJ2-5, with D perhaps TRBD1 (6 bases). The CDR3 is 16 residues long. Germline CDR1 reads SGHTA; CDR2 reads FQGNSA. The V end was cut by 5 bases, the J end by 2 bases, with 18 bases between. The CDR3 protein is CASSANGGGWQETQYF. The DNA for the CDR3 is TGTGCCAGCAGCGCGAACGGTGGGGGCTGGCAAGAGACCCAGTACTTC.

This clonotype came up a few times. The CDR3 here is CASSVDSNEQFF. The CDR3 nucleotides read TGTGCCAGCAGCGTAGACTCTAATGAGCAGTTCTTC. The chain joins TRBV7-2 to TRBJ2-1; D gene ambiguous. Trimming took off 5 bases at V and 7 bases at J, with 9 bases between the two ends. Germline V gene data show CDR1 as SGHTA and CDR2 as FQGNSA. This CDR3 has 12 amino acids.

This chain links TRBV5-6 with TRBJ2-3; D call uncertain. CDR3 length: 13 residues. Deletions cut 3 bases from V and 6 bases from J, with 11 bases between. The germline gives CDR1 SGHDT, CDR2 YYEEEE. The CDR3 DNA sequence: TGTGCCAGCAGCTCGAAAACGAGGGATACGCAGTATTTT. Translated, it gives CASSSKTRDTQYF.

This clonotype has just a few counts. The DNA of the CDR3 is TGTGCCAGCAGTTACTCGAAGGACAGGCCGAAACTCTACAATGAGCAGTTCTTC. It is translated as CASSYSKDRPKLYNEQFF. The V call is TRBV6-2 or TRBV6-3, the J call TRBJ2-1; 7 bases map to TRBD1. This CDR3 has 18 residues. J was trimmed by 3 bases and V by 0 bases; bases with no gene match: 11. The V gene's germline CDR1 is MNHEY and CDR2 SVGEGT.

This clonotype was detected a few times. This chain joins TRBV28 and TRBJ1-1, with D uncertain. This CDR3 region has 13 residues. CDR1 MDHEN and CDR2 SYDVKM come from the germline V gene. The ends were cut back, 7 bases at V and 0 bases at J, with 9 bases in the middle. The CDR3 DNA is TGTGCCAGCAAGGTACAGCTGAACACTGAAGCTTTCTTT. Translated: CASKVQLNTEAFF. Filled out from reference TRBV28 and TRBJ1-1, the complete variable domain reads DVKVTQSSRYLVKRTGEKVFLECVQDMDHENMFWYRQDPGLGLRLIYFSYDVKMKEKGDIPEGYSVSREKKERFSLILESASTNQTSMYLCASKVQLNTEAFFGQGTRLTVV.

This sequence joins TRBV5-1 and TRBJ2-3; 12 bases are a match to TRBD2. V trimming: 0 bases; J trimming: 6 bases; junction bases outside the gene matches: 5. Germline V gene lookup returns CDR1 SGHRS and CDR2 YFSETQ. CDR3 length: 16 residues. The CDR3 loop is CASSLDRLAGGDTQYF. The CDR3 DNA follows: TGCGCCAGCAGCTTGGATAGGCTAGCGGGAGGGGATACGCAGTATTTT. Together with reference TRBV5-1 and TRBJ2-3, the CDR3 gives the full variable domain: KAGVTQTPRYLIKTRGQQVTLSCSPISGHRSVSWYQQTPGQGLQFLFEYFSETQRNKGNFPGRFSGRQFSNSRSEMNVSTLELGDSALYLCASSLDRLAGGDTQYFGPGTRLTVL.

This clonotype has just a few counts. The J gene is TRBJ1-5, the V gene TRBV7-2, with D possibly TRBD1 on 6 matching bases. CDR1 and CDR2 from the germline V gene are SGHTA and FQGNSA. Trimming removed 5 bases from V and 7 bases from J, with 12 bases in between. The CDR3 consists of 13 residues. This CDR3 reads CASSAQGNQPQHF. CDR3 bases: TGTGCCAGCAGCGCACAGGGTAACCAGCCCCAGCATTTT.

This clonotype was picked up one time. The chain recombines TRBV11-2 with TRBJ2-3; possible D gene TRBD2, 5 bases. Trimming left V 6 bases short and J 7 bases short, with 14 bases between. CDR1 SGHAT and CDR2 FQNNGV come from the germline V gene. The CDR3 runs to 13 residues. CDR3 sequence (DNA): TGTGCCAGCAGGGGAAGAGGGTTCCATACGCAGTATTTT. Amino acid sequence: CASRGRGFHTQYF.

This clonotype has more than one count but fewer than ten. The rearrangement links TRBV5-4 to TRBJ2-1, with TRBD2 identical over 8 bases. Trimming removed 4 bases from V and 7 bases from J; junction bases left unmatched: 7. From germline, CDR1 is SGHNT and CDR2 YYREEE (reference sequence). CDR3 length equals 14 residues. This chain's CDR3 is CASSPGTRFNEQFF. The DNA of the CDR3 is TGTGCCAGCAGCCCCGGGACTAGATTTAATGAGCAGTTCTTC.

At least ten counts were recorded for this clonotype. The chain carries TRBV11-2 and TRBJ2-7; no clear D. V shed 1 base and J shed 2 bases, with 6 bases lying between them. Germline V lookup: CDR1 SGHAT, CDR2 FQNNGV. The length of the CDR3 is 13 residues. The CDR3 sequence: CASSLVSPYEQYF. DNA of the CDR3: TGTGCCAGCAGCTTAGTCAGCCCCTACGAGCAGTACTTC.

This clonotype was detected only a few times. V usage is TRBV6-5 and J usage is TRBJ2-7; TRBD2 is a possible D gene (5 bases). The V end was cut by 5 bases, the J end by 4 bases, with 18 bases between. CDR1 and CDR2 from the germline V gene are MNHEY and SVGAGI. The CDR3 loop spans 15 amino acids. The CDR3, as DNA: TGTGCCAGCAGTACTCACGGGCGGGCGAATTACGAGCAGTACTTC. This translates into CASSTHGRANYEQYF.

The chain uses TRBV28 and TRBJ1-2; 8 nucleotides align to TRBD1. The trim removed 3 bases at V and 4 bases at J, leaving 4 bases unmatched. CDR3 length equals 14 residues. Germline V gene sequence: CDR1 MDHEN, CDR2 SYDVKM. CDR3 in amino acids: CASSFGQGRYGYTF. The CDR3, as DNA: TGTGCCAGCAGTTTCGGACAGGGACGCTATGGCTACACCTTC.

This clonotype was seen a handful of times. The rearrangement links TRBV6-5 to TRBJ2-1, with TRBD2 matching over 14 bases. CDR1 and CDR2 from the germline V gene are MNHEY and SVGAGI. The length of the CDR3 is 15 residues. Trimming at V came to 2 bases and at J to 9 bases, leaving 3 bases not matched to a gene. The CDR3 region has the DNA TGTGCCAGCAGTTACATGACTAGCGGGAGGGGTGAGCAGTTCTTC. As protein: CASSYMTSGRGEQFF.

This clonotype occurred a few times. The chain recombines TRBV19 with TRBJ2-5; no firm D call. Trimming cost V 4 bases and J 2 bases, with 8 bases left between them. The CDR3 runs 13 residues. Germline-derived CDR1 and CDR2 are LNHDA and SQIVND (reference sequence). CDR3: CASSTRPQETQYF. CDR3 in DNA: TGTGCCAGTAGTACCCGTCCTCAAGAGACCCAGTACTTC.

The table lists this clonotype with a few counts. The chain combines TRBV20-1 with TRBJ1-1; D unclear. The CDR3 has 15 amino acids. The V gene lost 2 bases and the J gene lost 1 base, with 14 bases spanning the gap. Germline-derived CDR1 and CDR2 are DFQATT and SNEGSKA (reference sequence). CDR3 sequence (DNA): TGCAGTGCTAGAACCTACAGCTCAAAGAACACTGAAGCTTTCTTT. It specifies CSARTYSSKNTEAFF.

V is TRBV4-3 and J is TRBJ2-6; no clear D. Germline-derived CDR1 and CDR2 are LGHNA and YSLEER. Deletions cut 0 bases from V and 5 bases from J, with 8 bases between. The CDR3 consists of 15 residues. The CDR3 reads CASSQDGLRANVLTF. The CDR3 nucleotides are TGCGCCAGCAGCCAAGATGGCCTGAGGGCCAACGTCCTGACTTTC.

V is TRBV6-2 or TRBV6-3 and J is TRBJ2-1, with TRBD2 identical over 7 bases. Germline loops: CDR1 MNHEY, CDR2 SVGEGT. The J segment lost 5 bases and the V segment lost 0 bases, leaving 7 bases of the junction unmatched. CDR3 size: 16 residues. The CDR3 DNA is TGTGCCAGCAGTTACTCGGCGGGAGTTCGCAACAATGAGCAGTTCTTC. Its protein product is CASSYSAGVRNNEQFF.

The chain combines TRBV7-2 with TRBJ2-5; 13 nucleotides line up with TRBD2. The CDR3 has 13 residues. Germline V CDR1 and CDR2: SGHTA, FQGNSA. Written as DNA, the CDR3 is TGTGCAGGGACTAGCGGGACTTCGGAGACCCAGTACTTC. It codes for CAGTSGTSETQYF.